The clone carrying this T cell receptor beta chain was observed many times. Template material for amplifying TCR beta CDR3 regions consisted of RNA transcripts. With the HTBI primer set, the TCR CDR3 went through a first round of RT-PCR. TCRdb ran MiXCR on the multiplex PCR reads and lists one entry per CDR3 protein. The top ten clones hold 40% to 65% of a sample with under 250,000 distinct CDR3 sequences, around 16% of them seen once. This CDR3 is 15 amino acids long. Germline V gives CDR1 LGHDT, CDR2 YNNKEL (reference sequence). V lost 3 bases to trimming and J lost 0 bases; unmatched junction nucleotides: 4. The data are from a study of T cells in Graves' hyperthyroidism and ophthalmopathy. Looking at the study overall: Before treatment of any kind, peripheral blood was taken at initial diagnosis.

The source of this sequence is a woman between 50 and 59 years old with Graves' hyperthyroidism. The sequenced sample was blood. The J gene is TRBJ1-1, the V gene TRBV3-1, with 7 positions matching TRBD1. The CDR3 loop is CASSHTGVVNTEAFF. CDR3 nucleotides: TGTGCCAGCAGCCACACAGGGGTCGTGAACACTGAAGCTTTCTTT. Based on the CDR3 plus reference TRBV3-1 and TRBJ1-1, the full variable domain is DTAVSQTPKYLVTQMGNDKSIKCEQNLGHDTMYWYKQDSKKFLKIMFSYNNKELIINETVPNRFSPKSPDKAHLNLHINSLELGDSAVYFCASSHTGVVNTEAFFGQGTRLTVV.